The source of this T cell receptor beta chain is a study of blood T cell repertoires in COVID-19. The wider study: T cells, B-cell-depleted T cells, or PBMCs supplied cDNA or gDNA.

Clones were sequenced by immunoSEQ multiplex PCR, and TCRdb holds only the in-frame ones, with some missing. Of 140,000 or so clones listed, 87% were seen once; the top ten hold about 10%. In assigning cohorts, the study relied on participant-reported clinical history. The CDR3 sequence is 14 residues long. Germline trimming cut 7 bases from V and 2 bases from J; bases unmatched to any gene: 9. Germline-derived CDR1 and CDR2 are SQVTM and ANQGSEA. V and J are TRBV29-1 and TRBJ1-1; 8 bases map to TRBD1. The TCR originated in a man aged 60 to 69 who had recovered from COVID-19. Input material: PBMCs or T cells enriched from blood (not recorded which). Here the CDR3 reads CSAAAGTGNTEAFF. The CDR3 bases are TGCAGCGCAGCCGCCGGGACAGGAAACACTGAAGCTTTCTTT.